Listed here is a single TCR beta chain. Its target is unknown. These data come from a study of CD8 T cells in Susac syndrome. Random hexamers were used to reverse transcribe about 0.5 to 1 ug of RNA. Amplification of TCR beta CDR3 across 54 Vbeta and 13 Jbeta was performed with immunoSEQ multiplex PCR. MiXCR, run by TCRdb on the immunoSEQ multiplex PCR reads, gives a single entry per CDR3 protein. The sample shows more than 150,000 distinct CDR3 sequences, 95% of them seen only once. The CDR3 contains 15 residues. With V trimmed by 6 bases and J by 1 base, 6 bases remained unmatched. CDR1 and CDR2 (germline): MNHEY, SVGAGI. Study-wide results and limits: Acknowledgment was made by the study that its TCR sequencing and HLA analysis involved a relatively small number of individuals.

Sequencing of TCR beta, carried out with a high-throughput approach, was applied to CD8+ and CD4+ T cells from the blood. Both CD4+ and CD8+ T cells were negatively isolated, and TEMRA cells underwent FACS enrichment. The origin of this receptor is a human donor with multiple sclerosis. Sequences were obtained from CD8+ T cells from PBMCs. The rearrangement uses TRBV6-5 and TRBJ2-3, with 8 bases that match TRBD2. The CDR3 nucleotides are TGTGCCAGCAGCGCGGGAGCGGGGGGCACAGATACGCAGTATTTT. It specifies CASSAGAGGTDTQYF.